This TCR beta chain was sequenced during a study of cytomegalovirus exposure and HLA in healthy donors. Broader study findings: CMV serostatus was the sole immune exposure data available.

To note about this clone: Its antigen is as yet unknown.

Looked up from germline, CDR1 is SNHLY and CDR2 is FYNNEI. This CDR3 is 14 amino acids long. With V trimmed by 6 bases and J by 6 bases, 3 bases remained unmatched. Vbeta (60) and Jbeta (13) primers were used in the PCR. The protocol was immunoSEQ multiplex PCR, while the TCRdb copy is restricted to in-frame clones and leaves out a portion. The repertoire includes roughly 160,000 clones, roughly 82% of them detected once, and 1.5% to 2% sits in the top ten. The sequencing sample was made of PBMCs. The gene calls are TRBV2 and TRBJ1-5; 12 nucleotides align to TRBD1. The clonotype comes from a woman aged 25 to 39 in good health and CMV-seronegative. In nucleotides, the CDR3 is TGTGCCAGCAGGGGGGACAGGGGGCCTCAGCCCCAGCATTTT. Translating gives CASRGDRGPQPQHF.